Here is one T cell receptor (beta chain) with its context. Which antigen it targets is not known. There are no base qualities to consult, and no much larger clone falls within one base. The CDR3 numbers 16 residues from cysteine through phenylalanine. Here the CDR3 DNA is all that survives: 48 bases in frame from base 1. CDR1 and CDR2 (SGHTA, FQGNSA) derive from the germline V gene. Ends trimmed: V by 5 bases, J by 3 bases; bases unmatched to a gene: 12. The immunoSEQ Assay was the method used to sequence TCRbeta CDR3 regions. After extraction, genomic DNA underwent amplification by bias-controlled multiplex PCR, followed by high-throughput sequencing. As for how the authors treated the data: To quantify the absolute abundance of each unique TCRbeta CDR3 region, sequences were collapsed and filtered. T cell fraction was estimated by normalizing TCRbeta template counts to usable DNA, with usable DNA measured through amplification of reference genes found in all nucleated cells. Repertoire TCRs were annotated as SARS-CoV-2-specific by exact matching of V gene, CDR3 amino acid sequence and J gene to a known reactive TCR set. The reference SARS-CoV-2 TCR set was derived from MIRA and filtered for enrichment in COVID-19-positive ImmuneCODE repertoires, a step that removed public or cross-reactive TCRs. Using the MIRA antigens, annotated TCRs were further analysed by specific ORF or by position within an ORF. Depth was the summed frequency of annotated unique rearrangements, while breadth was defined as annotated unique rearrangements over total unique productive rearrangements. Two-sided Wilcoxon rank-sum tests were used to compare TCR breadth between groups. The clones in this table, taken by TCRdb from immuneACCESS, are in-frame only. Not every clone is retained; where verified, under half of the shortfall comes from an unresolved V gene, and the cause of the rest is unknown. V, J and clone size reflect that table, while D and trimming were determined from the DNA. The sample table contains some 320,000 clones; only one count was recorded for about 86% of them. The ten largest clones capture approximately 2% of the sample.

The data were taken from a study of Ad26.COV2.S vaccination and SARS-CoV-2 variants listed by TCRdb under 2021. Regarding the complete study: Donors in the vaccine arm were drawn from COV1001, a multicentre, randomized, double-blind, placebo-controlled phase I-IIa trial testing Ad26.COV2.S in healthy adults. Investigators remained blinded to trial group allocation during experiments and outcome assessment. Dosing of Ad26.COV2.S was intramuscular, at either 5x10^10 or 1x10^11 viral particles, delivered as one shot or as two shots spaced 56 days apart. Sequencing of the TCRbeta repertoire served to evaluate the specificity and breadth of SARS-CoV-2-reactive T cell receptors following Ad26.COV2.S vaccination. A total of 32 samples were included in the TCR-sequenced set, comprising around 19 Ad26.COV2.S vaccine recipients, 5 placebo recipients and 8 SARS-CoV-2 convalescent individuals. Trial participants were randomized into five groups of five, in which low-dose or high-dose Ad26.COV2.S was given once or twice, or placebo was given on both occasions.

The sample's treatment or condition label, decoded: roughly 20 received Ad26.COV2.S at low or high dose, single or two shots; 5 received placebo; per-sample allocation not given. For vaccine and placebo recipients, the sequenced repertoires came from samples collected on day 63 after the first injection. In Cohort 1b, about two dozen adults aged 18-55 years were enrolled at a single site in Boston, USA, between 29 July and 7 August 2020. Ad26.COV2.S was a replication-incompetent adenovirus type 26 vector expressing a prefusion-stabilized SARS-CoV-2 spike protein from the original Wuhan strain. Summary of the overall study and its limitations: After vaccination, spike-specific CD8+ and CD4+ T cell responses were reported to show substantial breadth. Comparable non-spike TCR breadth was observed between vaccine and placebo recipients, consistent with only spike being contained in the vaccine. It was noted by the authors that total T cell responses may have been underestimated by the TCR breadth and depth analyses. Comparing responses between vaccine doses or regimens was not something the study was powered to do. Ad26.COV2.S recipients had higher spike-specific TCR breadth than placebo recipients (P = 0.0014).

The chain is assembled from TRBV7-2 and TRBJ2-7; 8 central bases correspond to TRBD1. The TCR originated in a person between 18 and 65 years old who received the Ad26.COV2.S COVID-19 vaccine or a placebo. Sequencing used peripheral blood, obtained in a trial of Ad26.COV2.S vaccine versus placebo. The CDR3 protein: CASSRRTGSVYYEQYF. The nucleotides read TGTGCCAGCAGCAGACGGACAGGGTCCGTCTACTACGAGCAGTACTTC.